This T cell receptor beta chain was profiled in a study of Graves' ophthalmopathy and Graves' hyperthyroidism. The study's findings and limits: Most thyroid clonotypes with frequency above 0.001 were detected in blood too. Cross-validated, the 13-signature model showed 87.88%/81.08% sensitivity/specificity, and 80%/75% in the test set. The model forecast ophthalmopathy progression, reaching around 66% sensitivity and roughly 72% specificity.

The trim removed 2 bases at V and 2 bases at J, leaving 3 bases unmatched. Germline CDR1 is SQVTM and CDR2 is ANQGSEA. The CDR3 loop spans 16 amino acids. Details on this clonotype: Its antigen is still unknown.

The authors amplified TCR beta CDR3 regions from RNA transcripts. The workflow started with a first-round RT-PCR run with HTBI primers and then moved on to a second-round multiplex PCR. TCRdb re-analysed the multiplex PCR reads in MiXCR, keeping a single row per CDR3 protein. The sample includes around 590,000 distinct CDR3 sequences, 35% to 45% seen only once; the top ten take around 4%. The diagnostic workup employed clinical symptoms, serum thyroxine, TRAb, thyroid ultrasound and orbital computed tomography. The V call is TRBV29-1, the J call TRBJ2-6; 10 nucleotides agree with TRBD2. Sequencing was performed on peripheral blood or thyroid tissue (not recorded which). The clonotype comes from an adult man with Graves' hyperthyroidism. CDR3 DNA: TGCAGCGTTGAAAGTCTAGCGGGAGCTGGGGCCAACGTCCTGACTTTC. Translation: CSVESLAGAGANVLTF.